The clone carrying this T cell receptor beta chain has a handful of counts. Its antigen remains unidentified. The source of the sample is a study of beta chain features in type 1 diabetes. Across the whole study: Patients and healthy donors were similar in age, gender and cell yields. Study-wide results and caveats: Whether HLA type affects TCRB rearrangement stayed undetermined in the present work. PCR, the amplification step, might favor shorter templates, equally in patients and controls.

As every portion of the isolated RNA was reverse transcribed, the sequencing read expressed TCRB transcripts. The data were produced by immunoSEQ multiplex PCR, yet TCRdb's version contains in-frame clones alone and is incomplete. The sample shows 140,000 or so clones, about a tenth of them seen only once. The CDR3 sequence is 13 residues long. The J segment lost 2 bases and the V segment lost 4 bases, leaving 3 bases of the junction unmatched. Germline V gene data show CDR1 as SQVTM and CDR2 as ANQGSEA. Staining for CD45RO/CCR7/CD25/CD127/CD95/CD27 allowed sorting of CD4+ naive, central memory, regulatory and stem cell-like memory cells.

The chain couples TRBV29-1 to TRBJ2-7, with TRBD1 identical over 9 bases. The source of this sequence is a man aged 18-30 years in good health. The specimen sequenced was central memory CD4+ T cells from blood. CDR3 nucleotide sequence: TGCAGCGTTGTTTGGGACAGGGCCTACGAGCAGTACTTC. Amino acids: CSVVWDRAYEQYF.